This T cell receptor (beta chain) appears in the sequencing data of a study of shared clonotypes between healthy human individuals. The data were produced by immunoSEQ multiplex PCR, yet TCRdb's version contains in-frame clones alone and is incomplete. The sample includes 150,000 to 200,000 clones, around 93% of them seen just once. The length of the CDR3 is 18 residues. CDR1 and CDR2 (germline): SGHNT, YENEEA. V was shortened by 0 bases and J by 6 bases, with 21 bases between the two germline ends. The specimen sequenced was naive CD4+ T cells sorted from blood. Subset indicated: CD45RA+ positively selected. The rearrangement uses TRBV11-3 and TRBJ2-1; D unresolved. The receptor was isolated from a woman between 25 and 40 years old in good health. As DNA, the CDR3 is TGTGCCAGCAGCTTAGATCCCCTCCCCTTTGAGGCCCCCAATGAGCAGTTCTTC. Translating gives CASSLDPLPFEAPNEQFF.